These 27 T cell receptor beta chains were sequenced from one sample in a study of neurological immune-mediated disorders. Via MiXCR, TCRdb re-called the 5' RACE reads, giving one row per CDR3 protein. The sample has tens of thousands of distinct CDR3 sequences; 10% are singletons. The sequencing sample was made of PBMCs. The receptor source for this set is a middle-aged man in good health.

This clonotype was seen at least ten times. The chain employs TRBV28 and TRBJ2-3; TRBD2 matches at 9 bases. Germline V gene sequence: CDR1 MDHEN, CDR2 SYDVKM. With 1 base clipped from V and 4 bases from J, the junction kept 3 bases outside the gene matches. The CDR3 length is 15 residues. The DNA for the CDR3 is TGTGCCAGCAGTTTATTGGCGGGAGGGGCAGATACGCAGTATTTT. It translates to CASSLLAGGADTQYF.

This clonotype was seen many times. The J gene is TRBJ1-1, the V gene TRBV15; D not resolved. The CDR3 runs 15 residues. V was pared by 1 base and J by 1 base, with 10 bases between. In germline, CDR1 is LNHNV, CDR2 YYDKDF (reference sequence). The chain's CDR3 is CATSRGAAENTEAFF. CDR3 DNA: TGTGCCACCAGCAGAGGCGCAGCCGAGAACACTGAAGCTTTCTTT.

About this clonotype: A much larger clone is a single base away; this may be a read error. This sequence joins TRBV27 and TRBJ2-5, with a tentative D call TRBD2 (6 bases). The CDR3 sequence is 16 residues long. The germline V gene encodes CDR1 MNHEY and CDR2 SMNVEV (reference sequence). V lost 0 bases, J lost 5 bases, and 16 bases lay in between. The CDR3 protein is CASSLSGTPFGETQYF. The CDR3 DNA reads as TGTGCCAGCAGTTTATCGGGGACTCCCTTTGGGGAGACCCAGTACTTC.

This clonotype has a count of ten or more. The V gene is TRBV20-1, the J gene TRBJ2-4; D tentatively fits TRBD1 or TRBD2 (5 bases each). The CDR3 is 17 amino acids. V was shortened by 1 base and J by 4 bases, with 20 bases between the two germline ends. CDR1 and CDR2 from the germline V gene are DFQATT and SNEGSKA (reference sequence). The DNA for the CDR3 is TGCAGTGCTAGAGCCGACCGGGGCAGGCAGTCTAAAAACATTCAGTACTTC. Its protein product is CSARADRGRQSKNIQYF.

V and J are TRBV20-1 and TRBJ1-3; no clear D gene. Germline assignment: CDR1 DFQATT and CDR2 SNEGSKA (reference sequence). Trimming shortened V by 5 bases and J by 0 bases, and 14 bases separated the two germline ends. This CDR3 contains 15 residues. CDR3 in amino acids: CSAPVPNRSGNTIYF. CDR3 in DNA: TGCAGTGCTCCCGTGCCCAACCGCTCTGGAAACACCATATATTTT.

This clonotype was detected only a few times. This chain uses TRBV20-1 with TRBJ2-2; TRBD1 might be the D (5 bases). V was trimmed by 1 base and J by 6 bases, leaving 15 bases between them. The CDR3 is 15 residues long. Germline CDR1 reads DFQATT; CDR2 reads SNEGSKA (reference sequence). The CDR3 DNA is TGCAGTGCTAGAGCGAGATACCAGGGTCCCGGGGAGCTGTTTTTT. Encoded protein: CSARARYQGPGELFF.

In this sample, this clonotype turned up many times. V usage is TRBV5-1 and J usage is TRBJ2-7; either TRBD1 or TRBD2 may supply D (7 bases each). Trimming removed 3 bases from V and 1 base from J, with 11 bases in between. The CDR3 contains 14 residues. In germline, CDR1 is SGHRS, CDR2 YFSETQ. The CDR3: CASSSQGGSYEQYF. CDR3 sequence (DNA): TGCGCCAGCAGCTCGCAGGGGGGGTCCTACGAGCAGTACTTC.

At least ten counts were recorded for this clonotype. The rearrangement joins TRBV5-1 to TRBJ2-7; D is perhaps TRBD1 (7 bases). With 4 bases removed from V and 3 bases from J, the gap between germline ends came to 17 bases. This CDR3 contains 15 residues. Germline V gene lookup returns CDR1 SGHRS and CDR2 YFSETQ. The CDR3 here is CASSPGGTAYYEQYF. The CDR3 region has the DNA TGCGCCAGCAGCCCGGGCGGGACAGCATACTACGAGCAGTACTTC.

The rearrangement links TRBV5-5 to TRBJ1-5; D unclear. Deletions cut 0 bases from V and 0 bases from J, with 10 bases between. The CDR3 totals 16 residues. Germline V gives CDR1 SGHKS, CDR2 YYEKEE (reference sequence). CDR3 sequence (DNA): TGTGCCAGCAGCTTGGTGGCGGGGAATAGCAATCAGCCCCAGCATTTT. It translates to CASSLVAGNSNQPQHF.

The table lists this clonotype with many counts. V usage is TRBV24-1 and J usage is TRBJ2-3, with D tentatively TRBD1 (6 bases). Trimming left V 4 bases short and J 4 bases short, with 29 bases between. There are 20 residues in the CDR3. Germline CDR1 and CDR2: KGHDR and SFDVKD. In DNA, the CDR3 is TGTGCCACCAGTGACCTTCAGGGGCAGGGACATTCAACTTTGTCAGATACGCAGTATTTT. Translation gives CATSDLQGQGHSTLSDTQYF.

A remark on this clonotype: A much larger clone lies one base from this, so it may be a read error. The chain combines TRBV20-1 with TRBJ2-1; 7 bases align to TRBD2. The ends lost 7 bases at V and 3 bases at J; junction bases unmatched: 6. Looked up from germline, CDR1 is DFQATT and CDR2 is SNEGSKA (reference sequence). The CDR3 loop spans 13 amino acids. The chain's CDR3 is CSDVAGLYNEQFF. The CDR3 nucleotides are TGCAGTGATGTAGCGGGCCTCTACAATGAGCAGTTCTTC.

CDR3 sequence reads: CASRTLPPMNTEAFF. CDR3 DNA sequence: TGTGCCAGTCGCACCCTACCGCCCATGAACACTGAAGCTTTCTTT. The rearrangement uses TRBV19 and TRBJ1-1, with D unresolved. The CDR3 length is 15 residues. Trimming stripped 8 bases from V and 0 bases from J, with 16 bases between. From germline, CDR1 is LNHDA and CDR2 SQIVND (reference sequence).

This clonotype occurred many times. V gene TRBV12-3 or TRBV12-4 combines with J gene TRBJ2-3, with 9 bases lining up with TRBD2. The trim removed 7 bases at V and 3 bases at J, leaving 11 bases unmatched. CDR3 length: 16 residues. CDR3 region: CASTPLTSGLTDTQYF. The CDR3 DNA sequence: TGTGCCAGCACCCCACTCACTAGCGGGTTGACAGATACGCAGTATTTT.

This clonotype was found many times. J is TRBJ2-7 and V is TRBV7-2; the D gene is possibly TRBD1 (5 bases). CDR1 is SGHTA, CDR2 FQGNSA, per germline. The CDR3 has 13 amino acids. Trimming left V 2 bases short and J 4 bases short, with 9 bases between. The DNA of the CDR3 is TGTGCCAGCAGCTTAAAGGGGATTTACGAGCAGTACTTC. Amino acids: CASSLKGIYEQYF.

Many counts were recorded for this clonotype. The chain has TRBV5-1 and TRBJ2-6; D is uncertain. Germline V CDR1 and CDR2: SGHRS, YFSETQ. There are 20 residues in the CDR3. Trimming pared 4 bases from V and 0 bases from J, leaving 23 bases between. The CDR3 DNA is TGCGCCAGCAGCGCACGACAAGGATTGAGGACCTACTCTGGGGCCAACGTCCTGACTTTC. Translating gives CASSARQGLRTYSGANVLTF.

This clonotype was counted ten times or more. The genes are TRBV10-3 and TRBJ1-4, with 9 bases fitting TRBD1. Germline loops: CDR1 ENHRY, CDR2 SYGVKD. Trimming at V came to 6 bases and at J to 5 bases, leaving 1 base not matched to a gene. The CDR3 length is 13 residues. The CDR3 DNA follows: TGTGCCATCAGGGACAGGGGAAATGAAAAACTGTTTTTT. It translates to CAIRDRGNEKLFF.

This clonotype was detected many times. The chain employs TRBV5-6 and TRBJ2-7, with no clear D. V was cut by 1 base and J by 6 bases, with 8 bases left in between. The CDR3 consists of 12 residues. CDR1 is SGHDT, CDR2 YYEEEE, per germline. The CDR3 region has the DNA TGTGCCAGCAGCTTGAGTCCAAGCGAGCAGTACTTC. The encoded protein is CASSLSPSEQYF.

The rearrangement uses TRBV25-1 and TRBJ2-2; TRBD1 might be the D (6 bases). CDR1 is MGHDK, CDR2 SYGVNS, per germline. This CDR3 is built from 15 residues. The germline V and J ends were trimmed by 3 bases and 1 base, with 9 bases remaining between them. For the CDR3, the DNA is TGTGCCAGCAGTGAGTTCAGGGGGAACACCGGGGAGCTGTTTTTT. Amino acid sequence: CASSEFRGNTGELFF.

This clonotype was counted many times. CDR3 residues: CSASYSGGRFSGNTIYF. DNA for the CDR3: TGCAGTGCTAGTTACAGCGGGGGACGGTTCTCTGGAAACACCATATATTTT. The chain employs TRBV20-1 and TRBJ1-3, with D possibly being TRBD1 (5 bases). CDR3 length equals 17 residues. The V gene's germline CDR1 is DFQATT and CDR2 SNEGSKA (reference sequence). The ends were cut back, 3 bases at V and 0 bases at J, with 18 bases in the middle.

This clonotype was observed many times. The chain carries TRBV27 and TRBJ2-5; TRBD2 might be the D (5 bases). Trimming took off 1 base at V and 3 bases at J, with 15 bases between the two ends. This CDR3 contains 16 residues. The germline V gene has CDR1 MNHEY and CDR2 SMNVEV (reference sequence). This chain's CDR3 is CASSLYTSGPKETQYF. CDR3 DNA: TGTGCCAGCAGTTTATATACCAGCGGCCCGAAAGAGACCCAGTACTTC.

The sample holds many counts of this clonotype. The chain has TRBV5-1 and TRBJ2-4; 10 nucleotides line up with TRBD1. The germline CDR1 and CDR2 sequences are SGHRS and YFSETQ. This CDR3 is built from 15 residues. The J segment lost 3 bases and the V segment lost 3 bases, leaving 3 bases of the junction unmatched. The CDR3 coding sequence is TGCGCCAGCAGCTCTGGGACAGGGGACAAAAACATTCAGTACTTC. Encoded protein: CASSSGTGDKNIQYF.

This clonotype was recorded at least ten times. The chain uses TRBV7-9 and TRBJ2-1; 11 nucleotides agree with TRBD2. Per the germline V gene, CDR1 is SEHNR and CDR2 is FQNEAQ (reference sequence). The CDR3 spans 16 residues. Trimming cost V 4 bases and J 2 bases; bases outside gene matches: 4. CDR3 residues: CASSSLTSGAYNEQFF. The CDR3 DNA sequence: TGTGCCAGCAGCTCCTTGACTAGCGGGGCCTACAATGAGCAGTTCTTC.

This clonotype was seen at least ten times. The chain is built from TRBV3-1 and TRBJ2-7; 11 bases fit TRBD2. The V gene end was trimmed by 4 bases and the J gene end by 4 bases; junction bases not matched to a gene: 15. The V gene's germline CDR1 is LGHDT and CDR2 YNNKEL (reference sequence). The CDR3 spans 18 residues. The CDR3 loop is CASSLLPPTSGVQYEQYF. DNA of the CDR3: TGTGCCAGCAGCCTGCTACCACCGACTAGCGGGGTCCAATACGAGCAGTACTTC.

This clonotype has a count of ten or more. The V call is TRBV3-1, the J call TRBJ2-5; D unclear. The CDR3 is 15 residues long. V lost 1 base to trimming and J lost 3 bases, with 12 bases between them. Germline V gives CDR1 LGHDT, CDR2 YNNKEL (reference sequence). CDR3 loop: CASSQVRRFKETQYF. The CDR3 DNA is TGTGCCAGCAGCCAAGTTAGACGGTTTAAAGAGACCCAGTACTTC.

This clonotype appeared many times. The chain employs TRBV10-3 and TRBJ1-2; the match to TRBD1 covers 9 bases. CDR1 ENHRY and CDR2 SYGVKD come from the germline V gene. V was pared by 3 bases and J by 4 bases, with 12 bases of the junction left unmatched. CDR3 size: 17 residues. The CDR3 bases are TGTGCCATCAGTGAAAGCCGGCCGGACAGGGGATCCTATGGCTACACCTTC. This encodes CAISESRPDRGSYGYTF.

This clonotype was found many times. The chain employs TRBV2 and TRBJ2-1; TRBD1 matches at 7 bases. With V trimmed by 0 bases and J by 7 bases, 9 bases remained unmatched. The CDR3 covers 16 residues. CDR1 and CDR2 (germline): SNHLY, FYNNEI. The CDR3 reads CASSEAPRQGKNEQFF. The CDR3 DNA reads TGTGCCAGCAGTGAAGCCCCTCGACAGGGAAAGAATGAGCAGTTCTTC.

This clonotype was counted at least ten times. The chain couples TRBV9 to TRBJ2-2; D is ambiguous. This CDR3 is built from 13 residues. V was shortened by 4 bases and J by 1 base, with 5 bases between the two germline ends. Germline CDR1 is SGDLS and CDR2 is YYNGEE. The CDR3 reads CASSSQNTGELFF. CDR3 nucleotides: TGTGCCAGCAGCTCCCAGAACACCGGGGAGCTGTTTTTT. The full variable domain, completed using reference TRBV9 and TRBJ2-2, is DSGVTQTPKHLITATGQRVTLRCSPRSGDLSVYWYQQSLDQGLQFLIQYYNGEERAKGNILERFSAQQFPDLHSELNLSSLELGDSALYFCASSSQNTGELFFGEGSRLTVL.